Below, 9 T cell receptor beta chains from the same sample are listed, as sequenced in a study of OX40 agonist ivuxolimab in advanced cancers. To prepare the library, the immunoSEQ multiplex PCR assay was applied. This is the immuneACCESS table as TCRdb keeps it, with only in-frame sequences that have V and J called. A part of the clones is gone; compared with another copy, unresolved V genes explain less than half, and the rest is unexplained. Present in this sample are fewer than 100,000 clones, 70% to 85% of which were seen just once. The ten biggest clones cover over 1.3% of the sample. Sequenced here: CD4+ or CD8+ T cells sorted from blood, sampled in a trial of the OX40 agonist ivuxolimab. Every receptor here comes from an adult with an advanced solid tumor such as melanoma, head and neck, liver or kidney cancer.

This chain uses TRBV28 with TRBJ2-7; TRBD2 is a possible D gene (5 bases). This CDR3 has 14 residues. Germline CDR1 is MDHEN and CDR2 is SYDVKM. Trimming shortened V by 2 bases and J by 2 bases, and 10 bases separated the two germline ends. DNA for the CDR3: TGTGCCAGCAGTTTAGGTGGGAGCCCCTACGAGCAGTACTTC. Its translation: CASSLGGSPYEQYF. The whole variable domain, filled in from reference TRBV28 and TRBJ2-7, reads DVKVTQSSRYLVKRTGEKVFLECVQDMDHENMFWYRQDPGLGLRLIYFSYDVKMKEKGDIPEGYSVSREKKERFSLILESASTNQTSMYLCASSLGGSPYEQYFGPGTRLTVT.

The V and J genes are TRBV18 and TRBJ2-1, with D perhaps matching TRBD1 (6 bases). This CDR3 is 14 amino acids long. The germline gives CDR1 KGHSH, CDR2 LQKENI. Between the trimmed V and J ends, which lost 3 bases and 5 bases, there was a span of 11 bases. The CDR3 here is CASSPSQGHNEQFF. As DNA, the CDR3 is TGTGCCAGCTCACCCTCACAGGGACACAATGAGCAGTTCTTC. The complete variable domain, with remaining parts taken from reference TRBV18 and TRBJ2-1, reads NAGVMQNPRHLVRRRGQEARLRCSPMKGHSHVYWYRQLPEEGLKFMVYLQKENIIDESGMPKERFSAEFPKEGPSILRIQQVVRGDSAAYFCASSPSQGHNEQFFGPGTRLTVL.

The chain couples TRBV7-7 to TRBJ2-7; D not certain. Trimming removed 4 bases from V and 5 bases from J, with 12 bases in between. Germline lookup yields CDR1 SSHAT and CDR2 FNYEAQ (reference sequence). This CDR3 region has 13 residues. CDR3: CASSSGPENEQYF. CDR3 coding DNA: TGTGCCAGCAGCTCCGGGCCGGAGAACGAGCAGTACTTC.

In DNA, the CDR3 is TGCAGCGCCGACGGACTAGCGGGGGCACAAGAGACCCAGTACTTC. It is translated as CSADGLAGAQETQYF. This chain connects TRBV29-1 to TRBJ2-5; 13 bases match TRBD2. Germline trimming cut 7 bases from V and 2 bases from J; bases unmatched to any gene: 7. Germline V gene sequence: CDR1 SQVTM, CDR2 ANQGSEA. CDR3 length: 15 amino acids. Based on the CDR3 plus reference TRBV29-1 and TRBJ2-5, the full variable domain is SAVISQKPSRDICQRGTSLTIQCQVDSQVTMMFWYRQQPGQSLTLIATANQGSEATYESGFVIDKFPISRPNLTFSTLTVSNMSPEDSSIYLCSADGLAGAQETQYFGPGTRLLVL.

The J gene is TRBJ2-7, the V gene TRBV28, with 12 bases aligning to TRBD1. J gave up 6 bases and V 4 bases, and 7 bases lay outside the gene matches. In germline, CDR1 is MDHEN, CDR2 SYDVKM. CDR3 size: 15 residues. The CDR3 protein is CASSSPGTGGSEQYF. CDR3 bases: TGTGCCAGCAGTTCCCCCGGGACAGGGGGCAGCGAGCAGTACTTC.

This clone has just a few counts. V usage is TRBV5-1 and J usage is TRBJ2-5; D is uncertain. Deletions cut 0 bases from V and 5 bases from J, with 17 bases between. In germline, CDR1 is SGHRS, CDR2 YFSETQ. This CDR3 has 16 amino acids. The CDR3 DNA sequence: TGCGCCAGCAGCTTGGTCATAGGTTCAGGACGGGAGACCCAGTACTTC. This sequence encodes CASSLVIGSGRETQYF.

CDR3 sequence: CAWSHRAGELFF. The CDR3 DNA reads as TGTGCCTGGAGCCACAGGGCTGGGGAGCTGTTTTTT. V gene TRBV30 combines with J gene TRBJ2-2; a weak D match, TRBD1 (6 bases). V was pared by 3 bases and J by 8 bases, with 10 bases between. The length of the CDR3 is 12 residues. Germline CDR1 and CDR2: GTSNPN and SVGIG (reference sequence).

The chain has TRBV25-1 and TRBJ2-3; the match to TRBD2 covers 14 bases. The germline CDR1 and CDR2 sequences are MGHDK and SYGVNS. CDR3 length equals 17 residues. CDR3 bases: TGTGTCAACCTGTTAGTGGGACTAGCGGGAGTTGGAGATACGCAGTATTTT. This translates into CVNLLVGLAGVGDTQYF.

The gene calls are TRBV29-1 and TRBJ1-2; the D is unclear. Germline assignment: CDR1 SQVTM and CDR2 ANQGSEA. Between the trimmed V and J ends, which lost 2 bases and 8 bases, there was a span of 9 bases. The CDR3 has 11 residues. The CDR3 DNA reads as TGCAGCGTTGAATTTGCGGGCGGCTACACCTTC. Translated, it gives CSVEFAGGYTF.